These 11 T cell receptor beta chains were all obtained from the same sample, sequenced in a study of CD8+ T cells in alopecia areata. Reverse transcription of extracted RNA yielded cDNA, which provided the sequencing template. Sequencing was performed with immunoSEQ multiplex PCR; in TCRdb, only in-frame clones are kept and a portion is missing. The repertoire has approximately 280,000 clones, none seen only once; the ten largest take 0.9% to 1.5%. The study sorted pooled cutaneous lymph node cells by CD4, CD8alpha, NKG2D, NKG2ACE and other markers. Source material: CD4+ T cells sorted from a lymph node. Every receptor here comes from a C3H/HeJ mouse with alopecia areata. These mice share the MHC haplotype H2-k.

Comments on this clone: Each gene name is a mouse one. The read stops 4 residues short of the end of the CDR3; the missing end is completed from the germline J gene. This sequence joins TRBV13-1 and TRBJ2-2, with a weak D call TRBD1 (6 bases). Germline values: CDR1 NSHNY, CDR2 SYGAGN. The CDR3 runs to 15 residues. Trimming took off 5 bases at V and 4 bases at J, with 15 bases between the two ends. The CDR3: CASSQQGPGTGQLYF. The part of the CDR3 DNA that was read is TGTGCCAGCAGCCAACAGGGTCCGGGCACCGGG.

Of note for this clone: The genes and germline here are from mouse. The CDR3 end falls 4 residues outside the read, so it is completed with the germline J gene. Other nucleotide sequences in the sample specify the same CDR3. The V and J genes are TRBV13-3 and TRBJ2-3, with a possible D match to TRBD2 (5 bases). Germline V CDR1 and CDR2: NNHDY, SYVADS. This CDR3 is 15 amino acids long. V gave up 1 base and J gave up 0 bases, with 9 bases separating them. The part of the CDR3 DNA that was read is TGTGCCAGCAGTGATAGGCTGGGTAGTGCAGAA. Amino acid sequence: CASSDRLGSAE. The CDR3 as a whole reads CASSDRLGSAETLYF.

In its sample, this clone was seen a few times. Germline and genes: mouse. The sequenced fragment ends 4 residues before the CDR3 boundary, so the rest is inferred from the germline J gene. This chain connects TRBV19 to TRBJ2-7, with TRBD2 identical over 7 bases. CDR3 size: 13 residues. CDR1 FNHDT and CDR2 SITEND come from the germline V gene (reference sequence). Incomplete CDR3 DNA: TGTGCCAGCAACGACTGGGAGGGGTAT. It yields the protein CASNDWEGY. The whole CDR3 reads CASNDWEGYEQYF. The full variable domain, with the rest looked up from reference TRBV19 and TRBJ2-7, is GGIITQTPKFLIGQEGQKLTLKCQQNFNHDTMYWYRQDSGKGLRLIYYSITENDLQKGDLSEGYDASREKKSSFSLTVTSAQKNEMAVFLCASNDWEGYEQYFGPGTRLTVL.

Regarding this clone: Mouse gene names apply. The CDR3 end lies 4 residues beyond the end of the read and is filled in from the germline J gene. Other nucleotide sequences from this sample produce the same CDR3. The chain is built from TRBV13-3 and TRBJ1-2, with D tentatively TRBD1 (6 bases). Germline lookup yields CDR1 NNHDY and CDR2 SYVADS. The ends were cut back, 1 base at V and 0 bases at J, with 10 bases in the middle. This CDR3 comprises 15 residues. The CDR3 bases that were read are TGTGCCAGCAGTGATTTGGGACAAGCAAACTCC. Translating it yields CASSDLGQANS. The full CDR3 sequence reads CASSDLGQANSDYTF.

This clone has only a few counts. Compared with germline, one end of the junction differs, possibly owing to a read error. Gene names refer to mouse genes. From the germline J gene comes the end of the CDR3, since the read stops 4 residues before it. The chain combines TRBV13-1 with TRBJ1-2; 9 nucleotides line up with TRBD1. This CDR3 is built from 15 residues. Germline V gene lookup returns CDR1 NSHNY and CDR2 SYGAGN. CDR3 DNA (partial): TGTGCCGGCAGTGATGGGACAGGGAGAAACTCC. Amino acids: CAGSDGTGRNS. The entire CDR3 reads CAGSDGTGRNSDYTF.

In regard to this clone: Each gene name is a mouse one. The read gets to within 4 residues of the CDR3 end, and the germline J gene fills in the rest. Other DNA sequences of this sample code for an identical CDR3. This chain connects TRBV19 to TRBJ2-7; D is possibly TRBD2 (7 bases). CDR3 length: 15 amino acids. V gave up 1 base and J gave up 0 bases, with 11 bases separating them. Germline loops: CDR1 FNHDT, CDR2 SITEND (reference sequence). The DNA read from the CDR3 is TGTGCCAGCAGTATAAGGGGGGGGAGCTCCTAT. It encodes CASSIRGGSSY. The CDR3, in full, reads CASSIRGGSSYEQYF. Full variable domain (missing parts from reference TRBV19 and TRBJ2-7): GGIITQTPKFLIGQEGQKLTLKCQQNFNHDTMYWYRQDSGKGLRLIYYSITENDLQKGDLSEGYDASREKKSSFSLTVTSAQKNEMAVFLCASSIRGGSSYEQYFGPGTRLTVL.

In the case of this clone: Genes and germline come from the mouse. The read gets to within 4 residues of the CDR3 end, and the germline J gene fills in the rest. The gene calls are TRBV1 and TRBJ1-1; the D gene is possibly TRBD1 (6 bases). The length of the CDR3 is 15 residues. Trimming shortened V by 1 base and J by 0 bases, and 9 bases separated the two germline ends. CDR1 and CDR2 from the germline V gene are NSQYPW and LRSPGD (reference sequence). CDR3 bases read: TGCACCTGCAGTGCAGTCAGGGGCACAAACACA. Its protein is CTCSAVRGTNT. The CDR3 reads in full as CTCSAVRGTNTEVFF. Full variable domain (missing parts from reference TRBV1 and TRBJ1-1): VTLLEQNPRWRLVPRGQAVNLRCILKNSQYPWMSWYQQDLQKQLQWLFTLRSPGDKEVKSLPGADYLATRVTDTELRLQVANMSQGRTLYCTCSAVRGTNTEVFFGKGTRLTVV.

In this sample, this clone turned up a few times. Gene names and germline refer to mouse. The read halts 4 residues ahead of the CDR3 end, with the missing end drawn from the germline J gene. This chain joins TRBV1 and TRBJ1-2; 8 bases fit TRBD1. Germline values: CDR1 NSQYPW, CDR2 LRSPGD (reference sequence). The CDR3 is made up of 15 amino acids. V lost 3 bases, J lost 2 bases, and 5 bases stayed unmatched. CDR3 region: CTCSARTGRNSDYTF. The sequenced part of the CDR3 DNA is TGCACCTGCAGTGCGAGGACAGGGAGGAACTCC. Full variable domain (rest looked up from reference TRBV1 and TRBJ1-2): VTLLEQNPRWRLVPRGQAVNLRCILKNSQYPWMSWYQQDLQKQLQWLFTLRSPGDKEVKSLPGADYLATRVTDTELRLQVANMSQGRTLYCTCSARTGRNSDYTFGSGTRLLVI.

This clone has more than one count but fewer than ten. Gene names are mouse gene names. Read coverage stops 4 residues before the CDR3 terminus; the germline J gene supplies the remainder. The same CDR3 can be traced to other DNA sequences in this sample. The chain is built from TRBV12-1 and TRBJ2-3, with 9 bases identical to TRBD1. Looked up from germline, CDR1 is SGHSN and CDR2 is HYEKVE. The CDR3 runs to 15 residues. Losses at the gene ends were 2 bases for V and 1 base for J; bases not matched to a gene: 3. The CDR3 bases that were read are TGTGCCAGCTCTCCCACAGGGGGCGGTGCAGAA. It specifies CASSPTGGGAE. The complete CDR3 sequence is CASSPTGGGAETLYF. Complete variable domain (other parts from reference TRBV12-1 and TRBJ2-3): DSGVVQSPRHIIKEKGGRSVLTCIPISGHSNVVWYQQTLGKELKFLIQHYEKVERDKGFLPSRFSVQQFDDYHSEMNMSALELEDSAMYFCASSPTGGGAETLYFGSGTRLTVL.

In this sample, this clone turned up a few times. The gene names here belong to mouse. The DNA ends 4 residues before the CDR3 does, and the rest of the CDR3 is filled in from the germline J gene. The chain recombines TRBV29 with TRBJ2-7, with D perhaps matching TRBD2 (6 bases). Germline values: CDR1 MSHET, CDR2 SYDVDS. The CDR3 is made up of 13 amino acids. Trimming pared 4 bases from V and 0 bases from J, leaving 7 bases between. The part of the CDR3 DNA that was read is TGTGCTAGCAGTTCGGGGGGCTCCTAT. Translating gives CASSSGGSY. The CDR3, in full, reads CASSSGGSYEQYF.

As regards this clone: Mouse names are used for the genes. The sequenced CDR3 bases are TGTGCCAGCAGCCAAGTGGATAATTCGCCC. Translated, it gives CASSQVDNSP. The CDR3 in full is CASSQVDNSPLYF. The chain links TRBV2 to TRBJ1-6; D ambiguous. The missing CDR3 end, 3 residues past where the read stops, is filled in from the germline J gene. TRBJ1-6 is an open reading frame whose function is uncertain. V shed 1 base and J shed 5 bases, with 3 bases lying between them. This CDR3 comprises 13 residues. Germline values: CDR1 LGHNA, CDR2 YSYQKL.